This TCR beta chain came from a study of T cells in Graves' hyperthyroidism and ophthalmopathy. Study-wide findings and caveats: A model using 13 V-J features told ophthalmopathy apart from stable hyperthyroidism.

Amplified TCR beta CDR3 regions came from RNA transcripts. RT-PCR in the first round (using the HTBI primer set) targeted the TCR CDR3. TCRdb re-analysed the multiplex PCR reads in MiXCR, keeping a single row per CDR3 protein. Seen here are a few hundred thousand distinct CDR3 sequences, 15% to 19% observed once, and the top ten hold under 7.5%. Among the patients, aged 18 to 65, hyperthyroidism was newly diagnosed and had lasted under 2 months. This clonotype was found many times. Its target is not known. Specimen: blood. This TCR came from a woman under 40 with Graves' hyperthyroidism.

The CDR3 DNA reads as TGTGCCAGCAGCCATCCCCGTACCCGGGGACAAGATACTAGCGGGAGCTTCAATGAGCAGTTCTTC. Translating it yields CASSHPRTRGQDTSGSFNEQFF. V is TRBV12-3 or TRBV12-4 and J is TRBJ2-1, with 11 bases lining up with TRBD2. The CDR3 covers 22 residues. V trimming: 6 bases; J trimming: 6 bases; junction bases outside the gene matches: 28.